This T cell receptor beta chain emerged from a study of blood T cells in healthy people across ages. Combining a sample-barcoded 5' primer with a J-beta primer mix, a second PCR ran for about 7 to 11 cycles. Each TCR beta cDNA got a 12-nucleotide random molecular identifier. Each single sample gave us at least 2.5 million CDR3-containing paired-end reads. Using its own MiXCR run on the 5' RACE reads, TCRdb lists one record per CDR3 protein. Of about 1,500,000 distinct CDR3 sequences listed, around 42% are singletons. On this clonotype: What it recognizes is unknown.

This CDR3 is built from 16 residues. The V segment lost 0 bases and the J segment 6 bases; nucleotides outside the gene matches: 10. Germline CDR1 and CDR2: MNHNS and SASEGT. The study's findings and limits: Leaving the PBMCs unsorted stopped any conclusive comparison of naive versus antigen-experienced cells. Possibly, changes in expanded clonotypes were confounded because donor CMV status was unknown.

The clonotype comes from a woman aged 18-30 years in good health. Input material: blood. The chain carries TRBV6-1 and TRBJ1-1, with 7 bases matching TRBD1. CDR3 region: CASSEAHWTGAAEAFF. The CDR3 nucleotides read TGTGCCAGCAGTGAAGCACATTGGACAGGTGCCGCTGAAGCTTTCTTT.